This T cell receptor beta chain was captured in a study of T cells in Graves' hyperthyroidism and ophthalmopathy. This clonotype turned up a few times. Between the trimmed V and J ends, which lost 5 bases and 4 bases, there was a span of 15 bases. CDR3 length: 15 residues. The V gene's germline CDR1 is SGHAT and CDR2 FQNNGV. Researchers took RNA transcripts and amplified the TCR beta CDR3 regions from them. TCR CDR3 regions were first amplified by RT-PCR with HTBI primers. MiXCR, run by TCRdb on the multiplex PCR reads, gives a single entry per CDR3 protein. The sample yields roughly 700,000 distinct CDR3 sequences, approximately 15% seen once. Graves' hyperthyroidism was deemed stable given no ophthalmopathy progression within 18 months. Recently diagnosed hyperthyroidism of less than 2 months' duration affected patients aged 18 to 65. The PBMCs had their origin in about 9.7 ml of fresh peripheral blood.

The TCR sequence derives from a man in his fifties or sixties with Graves' hyperthyroidism. Sequencing was performed on blood. This rearrangement joins TRBV11-2 to TRBJ1-5; tentatively, D is TRBD1 (5 bases). The CDR3 DNA sequence: TGTGCCAGCAGCCCGGGAGGCGGGGCTAATCAGCCCCAGCATTTT. Amino acid sequence: CASSPGGGANQPQHF.